This T cell receptor beta chain was retrieved from a study of beta chain features in type 1 diabetes. The V gene end was trimmed by 8 bases and the J gene end by 8 bases; junction bases not matched to a gene: 6. The CDR3 consists of 13 residues. Germline assignment: CDR1 SGHRS and CDR2 YFSETQ. Sorted populations all had greater than 98% purity. TCRB transcripts that were expressed got sequenced, as all of the isolated RNA had been reverse transcribed. TCRdb's table, derived via immunoSEQ multiplex PCR, lists solely in-frame clones and lacks some. The sample includes hundreds of thousands of clones, under 20% seen only once; the top ten take about 0.02%. A note on this clone: The antigen remains undetermined.

Whole-study results and caveats: The study found moderately but significantly shorter TCRB CDR3s in all four CD4+ subsets of Type 1 diabetes patients.

The source material was naive CD4+ T cells from blood. The chain recombines TRBV5-1 with TRBJ2-1; TRBD2 aligns across 11 bases. The sequence was collected from a woman between 18 and 30 years old in good health. The CDR3 sequence: CASSGRAYYEQFF. DNA for the CDR3: TGCGCCAGTAGCGGGAGGGCCTATTATGAGCAGTTCTTC.